This T cell receptor beta chain was recorded in a study of blood T cell repertoires in COVID-19. The assay was immunoSEQ multiplex PCR, and TCRdb's table has in-frame clones only and misses some. The data hold around 500,000 clones, with roughly 90% observed a single time. The CDR3 is 14 residues long. The germline gives CDR1 MNHEY, CDR2 SVGAGI. V was pared by 7 bases and J by 4 bases, with 8 bases of the junction left unmatched. The chain has TRBV6-5 and TRBJ1-2, with 8 bases fitting TRBD1. This clonotype was obtained from a woman aged 40 to 50 who had recovered from COVID-19. Sequencing used PBMCs or T cells enriched from blood (not recorded which). The CDR3 coding sequence is TGTGCCAGCAACCCTCAGGGGGCGTCCTATGGCTACACCTTC. Protein sequence: CASNPQGASYGYTF.